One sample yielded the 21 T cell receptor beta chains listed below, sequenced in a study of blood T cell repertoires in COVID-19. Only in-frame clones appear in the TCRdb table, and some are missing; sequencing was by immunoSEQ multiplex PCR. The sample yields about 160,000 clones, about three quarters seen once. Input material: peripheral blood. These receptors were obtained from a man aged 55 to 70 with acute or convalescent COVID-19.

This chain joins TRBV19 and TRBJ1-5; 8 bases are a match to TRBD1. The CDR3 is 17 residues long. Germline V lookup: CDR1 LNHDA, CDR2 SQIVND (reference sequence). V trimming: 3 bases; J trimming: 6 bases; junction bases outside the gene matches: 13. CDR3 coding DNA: TGTGCCAGTAGTATGATAGGGCAGGGGGCAGGTAGTCAGCCCCAGCATTTT. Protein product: CASSMIGQGAGSQPQHF.

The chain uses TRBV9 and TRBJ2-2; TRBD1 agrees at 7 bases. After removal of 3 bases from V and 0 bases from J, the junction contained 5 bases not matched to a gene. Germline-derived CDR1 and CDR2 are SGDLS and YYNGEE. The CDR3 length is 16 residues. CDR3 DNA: TGTGCCAGCAGCGCAGGGACAGACGCGAACACCGGGGAGCTGTTTTTT. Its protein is CASSAGTDANTGELFF.

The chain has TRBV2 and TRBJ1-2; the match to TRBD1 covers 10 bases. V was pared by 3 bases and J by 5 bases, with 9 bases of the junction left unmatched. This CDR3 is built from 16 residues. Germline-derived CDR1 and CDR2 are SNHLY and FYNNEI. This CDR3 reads CASSEGTGDTFYGYTF. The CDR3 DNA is TGTGCCAGCAGTGAGGGGACAGGGGACACCTTTTATGGCTACACCTTC.

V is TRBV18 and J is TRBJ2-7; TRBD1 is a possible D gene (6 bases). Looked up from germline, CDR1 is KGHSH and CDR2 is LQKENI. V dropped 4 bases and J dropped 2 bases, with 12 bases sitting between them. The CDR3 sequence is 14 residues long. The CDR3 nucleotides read TGTGCCAGCTCACTCCGGGACACCACCTACGAGCAGTACTTC. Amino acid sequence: CASSLRDTTYEQYF. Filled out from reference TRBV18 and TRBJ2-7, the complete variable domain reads NAGVMQNPRHLVRRRGQEARLRCSPMKGHSHVYWYRQLPEEGLKFMVYLQKENIIDESGMPKERFSAEFPKEGPSILRIQQVVRGDSAAYFCASSLRDTTYEQYFGPGTRLTVT.

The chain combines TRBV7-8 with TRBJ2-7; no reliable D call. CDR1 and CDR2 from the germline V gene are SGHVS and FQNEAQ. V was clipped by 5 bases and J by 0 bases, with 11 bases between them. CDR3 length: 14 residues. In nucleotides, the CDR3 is TGTGCCAGCAGCCATGACACCAACTCCTACGAGCAGTACTTC. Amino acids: CASSHDTNSYEQYF.

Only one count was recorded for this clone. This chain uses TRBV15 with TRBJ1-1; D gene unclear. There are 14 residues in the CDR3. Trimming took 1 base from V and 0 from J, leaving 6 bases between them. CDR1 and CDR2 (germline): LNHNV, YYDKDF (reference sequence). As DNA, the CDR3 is TGTGCCACCAGCAGAGCGGTCATGAACACTGAAGCTTTCTTT. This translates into CATSRAVMNTEAFF.

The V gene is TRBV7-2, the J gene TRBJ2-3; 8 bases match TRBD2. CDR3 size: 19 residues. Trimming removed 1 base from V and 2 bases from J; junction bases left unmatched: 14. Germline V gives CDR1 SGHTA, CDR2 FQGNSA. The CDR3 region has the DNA TGTGCCAGCAGCTTAGTGCCGCTATCGGGACTAGACCCCACAGATACGCAGTATTTT. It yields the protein CASSLVPLSGLDPTDTQYF.

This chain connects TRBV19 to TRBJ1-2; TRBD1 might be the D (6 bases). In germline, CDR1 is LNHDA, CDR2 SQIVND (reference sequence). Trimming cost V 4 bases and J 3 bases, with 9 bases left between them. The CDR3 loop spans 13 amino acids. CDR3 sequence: CASSTGVDYGYTF. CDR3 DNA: TGTGCCAGTAGTACAGGGGTAGACTATGGCTACACCTTC. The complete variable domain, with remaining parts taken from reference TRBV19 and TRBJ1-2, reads DGGITQSPKYLFRKEGQNVTLSCEQNLNHDAMYWYRQDPGQGLRLIYYSQIVNDFQKGDIAEGYSVSREKKESFPLTVTSAQKNPTAFYLCASSTGVDYGYTFGSGTRLTVV.

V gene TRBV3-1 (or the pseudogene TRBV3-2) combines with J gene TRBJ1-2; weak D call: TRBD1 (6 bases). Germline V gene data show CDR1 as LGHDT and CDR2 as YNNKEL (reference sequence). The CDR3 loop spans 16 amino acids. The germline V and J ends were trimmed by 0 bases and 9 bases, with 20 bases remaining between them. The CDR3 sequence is CASSQDMGIYRASYTF. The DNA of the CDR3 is TGTGCCAGCAGCCAAGATATGGGGATCTACAGGGCTAGCTACACCTTC.

CDR3 in amino acids: CASSLGRATEAFF. For the CDR3, the DNA is TGTGCCAGCAGCTTAGGCAGGGCCACTGAAGCTTTCTTT. This chain joins TRBV7-9 and TRBJ1-1; weak D call: TRBD1 (5 bases). Germline-derived CDR1 and CDR2 are SEHNR and FQNEAQ (reference sequence). The V end lost 1 base, the J end lost 4 bases, and 7 bases lay between the germline ends. This CDR3 comprises 13 residues.

The CDR3: CASSYSLAPDEQFF. The CDR3 DNA follows: TGTGCCAGCAGTTACTCCCTAGCTCCCGATGAGCAGTTCTTC. The chain recombines TRBV6-2 or TRBV6-3 with TRBJ2-1; weak D call: TRBD2 (5 bases). CDR3 size: 14 residues. V was trimmed by 0 bases and J by 8 bases, leaving 11 bases between them. The germline gives CDR1 MNHEY, CDR2 SVGEGT.

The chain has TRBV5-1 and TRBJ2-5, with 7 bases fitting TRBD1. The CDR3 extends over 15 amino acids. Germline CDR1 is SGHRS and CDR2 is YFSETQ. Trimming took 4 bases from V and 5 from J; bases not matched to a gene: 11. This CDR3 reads CASSPRTGGWETQYF. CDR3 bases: TGCGCCAGCAGCCCGAGGACAGGTGGTTGGGAGACCCAGTACTTC.

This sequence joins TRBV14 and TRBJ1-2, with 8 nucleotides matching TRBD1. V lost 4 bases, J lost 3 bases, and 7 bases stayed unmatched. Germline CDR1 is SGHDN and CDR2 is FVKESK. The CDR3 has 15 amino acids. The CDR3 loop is CASSPLDRVYYGYTF. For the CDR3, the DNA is TGTGCCAGCAGCCCTTTGGACAGGGTGTACTATGGCTACACCTTC. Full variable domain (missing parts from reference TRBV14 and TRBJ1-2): EAGVTQFPSHSVIEKGQTVTLRCDPISGHDNLYWYRRVMGKEIKFLLHFVKESKQDESGMPNNRFLAERTGGTYSTLKVQPAELEDSGVYFCASSPLDRVYYGYTFGSGTRLTVV.

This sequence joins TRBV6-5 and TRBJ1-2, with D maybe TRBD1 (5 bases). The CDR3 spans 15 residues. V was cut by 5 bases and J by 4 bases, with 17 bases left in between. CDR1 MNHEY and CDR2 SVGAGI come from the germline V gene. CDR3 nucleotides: TGTGCCAGCAGTCCATCGGGGGTTGAGGCCTATGGCTACACCTTC. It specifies CASSPSGVEAYGYTF.

This chain's CDR3 is CASSSLAASRDTQYF. The CDR3 nucleotides read TGTGCCAGCAGCTCTTTAGCGGCGAGCAGGGATACGCAGTATTTT. V is TRBV11-3 and J is TRBJ2-3; a weak D match, TRBD2 (6 bases). Trimming removed 4 bases from V and 6 bases from J, with 17 bases in between. In germline, CDR1 is SGHNT, CDR2 YENEEA. The CDR3 length is 15 residues.

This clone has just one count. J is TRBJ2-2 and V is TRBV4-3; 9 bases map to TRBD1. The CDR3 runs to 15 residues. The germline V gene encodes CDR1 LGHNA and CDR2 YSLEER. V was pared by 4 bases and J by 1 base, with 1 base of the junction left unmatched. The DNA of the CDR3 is TGCGCCAGCAGCCTGGACAGGGGGAACACCGGGGAGCTGTTTTTT. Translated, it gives CASSLDRGNTGELFF.

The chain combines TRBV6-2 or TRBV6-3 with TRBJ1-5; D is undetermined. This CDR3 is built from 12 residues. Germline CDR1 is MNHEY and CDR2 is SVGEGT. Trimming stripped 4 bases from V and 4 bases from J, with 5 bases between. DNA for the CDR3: TGTGCCAGCAGTTTCCCAAATCAGCCCCAGCATTTT. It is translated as CASSFPNQPQHF.

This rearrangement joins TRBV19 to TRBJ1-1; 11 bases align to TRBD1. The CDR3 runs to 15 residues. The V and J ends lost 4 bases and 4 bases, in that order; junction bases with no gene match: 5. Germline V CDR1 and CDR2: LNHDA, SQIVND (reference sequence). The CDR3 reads CASSRTGGASTEAFF. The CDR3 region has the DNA TGTGCCAGTAGTAGGACAGGGGGCGCGTCCACTGAAGCTTTCTTT. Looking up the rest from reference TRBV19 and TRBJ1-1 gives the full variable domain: DGGITQSPKYLFRKEGQNVTLSCEQNLNHDAMYWYRQDPGQGLRLIYYSQIVNDFQKGDIAEGYSVSREKKESFPLTVTSAQKNPTAFYLCASSRTGGASTEAFFGQGTRLTVV.

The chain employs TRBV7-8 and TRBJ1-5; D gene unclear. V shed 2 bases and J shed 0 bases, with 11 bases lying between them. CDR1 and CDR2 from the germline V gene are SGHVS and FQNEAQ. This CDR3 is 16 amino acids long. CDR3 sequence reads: CASSLLDSDSNQPQHF. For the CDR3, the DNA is TGTGCCAGCAGCTTACTGGACTCGGATAGCAATCAGCCCCAGCATTTT.

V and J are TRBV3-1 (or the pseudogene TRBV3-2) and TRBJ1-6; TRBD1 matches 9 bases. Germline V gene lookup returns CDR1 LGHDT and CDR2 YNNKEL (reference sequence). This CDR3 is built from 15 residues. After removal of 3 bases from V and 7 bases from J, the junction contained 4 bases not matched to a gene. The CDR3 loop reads CASSHGTGQNSPLHF. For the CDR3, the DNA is TGTGCCAGCAGCCACGGGACAGGGCAAAATTCACCCCTCCACTTT.

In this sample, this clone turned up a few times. In nucleotides, the CDR3 is TGTGCCTCCAGGGATTCTGGAAACACCATATATTTT. Protein product: CASRDSGNTIYF. The chain has TRBV10-3 and TRBJ1-3; D possibly corresponds to TRBD1 (5 bases). The CDR3 contains 12 residues. The germline V and J ends were trimmed by 11 bases and 1 base, with 9 bases remaining between them. Germline V gene lookup returns CDR1 ENHRY and CDR2 SYGVKD.